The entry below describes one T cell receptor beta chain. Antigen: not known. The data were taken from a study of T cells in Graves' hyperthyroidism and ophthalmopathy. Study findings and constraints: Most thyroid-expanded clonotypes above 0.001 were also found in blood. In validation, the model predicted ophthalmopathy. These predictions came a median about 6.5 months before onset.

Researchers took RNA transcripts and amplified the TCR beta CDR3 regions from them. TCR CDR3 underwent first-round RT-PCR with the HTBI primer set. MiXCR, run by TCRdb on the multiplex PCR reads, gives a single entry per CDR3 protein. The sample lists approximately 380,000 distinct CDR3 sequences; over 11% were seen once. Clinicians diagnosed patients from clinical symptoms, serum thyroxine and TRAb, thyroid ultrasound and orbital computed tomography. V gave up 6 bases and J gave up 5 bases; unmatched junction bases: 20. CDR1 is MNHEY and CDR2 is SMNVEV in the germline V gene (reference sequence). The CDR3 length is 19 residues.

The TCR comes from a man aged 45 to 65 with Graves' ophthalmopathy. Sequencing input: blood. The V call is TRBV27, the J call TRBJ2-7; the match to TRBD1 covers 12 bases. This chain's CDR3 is CASSPGTGGALVWTDEQYF. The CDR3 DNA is TGTGCCAGCAGCCCCGGGACAGGGGGCGCGTTGGTCTGGACCGACGAGCAGTACTTC.